The next 20 T cell receptor beta chains were all read from a single sample in a study of brain metastases from non-small cell lung cancer. Here immunoSEQ multiplex PCR was the method, and the copy in TCRdb shows in-frame clones only, minus some. The data show some 1,300 clones, approximately 85% seen once. Sequencing input: tumor-adjacent normal tissue. All receptors come from a donor older than 35 with non-small cell lung cancer.

This chain uses TRBV21-1 with TRBJ1-3. TRBV21-1 is an annotated pseudogene. The CDR3 loop spans 16 amino acids. The CDR3 DNA reads TGTGCCAGCAGCAAGGTTATTCGGGCCCCTGGAAACACCATATATTTT. Its translation: CASSKVIRAPGNTIYF.

The chain uses TRBV7-2 and TRBJ2-1, with 7 nucleotides matching TRBD1. Trimming removed 5 bases from V and 2 bases from J; junction bases left unmatched: 6. Germline V CDR1 and CDR2: SGHTA, FQGNSA. The CDR3 is 15 amino acids. The CDR3 region is CASSHDRAAYNEQFF. The CDR3 nucleotides read TGTGCCAGCAGCCATGACAGGGCCGCCTACAATGAGCAGTTCTTC.

J is TRBJ2-3 and V is TRBV19; tentative D call: TRBD2 (6 bases). V shed 5 bases and J shed 0 bases, with 6 bases lying between them. The CDR3 spans 13 residues. CDR1 is LNHDA, CDR2 SQIVND, per germline (reference sequence). Here the CDR3 DNA reads TGTGCCAGTAGTGGGGGGAGCACAGATACGCAGTATTTT. Protein: CASSGGSTDTQYF.

Comments on this clone: This may be a read error: a much more frequent sequence differs by one nucleotide. The chain combines TRBV28 with TRBJ2-1, with D possibly being TRBD1 or TRBD2 (5 bases each). The CDR3 extends over 15 amino acids. The germline V gene has CDR1 MDHEN and CDR2 SYDVKM. V was cut by 6 bases and J by 2 bases, with 14 bases left in between. The CDR3 region has the DNA TGTGCCAGCAGCCTTCCGGAGGACACCTACAATGAGCAGTTCTTC. Amino acid sequence: CASSLPEDTYNEQFF. The complete variable domain, with remaining parts taken from reference TRBV28 and TRBJ2-1, reads DVKVTQSSRYLVKRTGEKVFLECVQDMDHENMFWYRQDPGLGLRLIYFSYDVKMKEKGDIPEGYSVSREKKERFSLILESASTNQTSMYLCASSLPEDTYNEQFFGPGTRLTVL.

Concerning this clone: At one end the junction does not follow the germline gene, possibly because of a read error. DNA of the CDR3: TGTGCCATCAGTGATCACCAAGGACGTGCAGCTTTCTTT. Translation gives CAISDHQGRAAFF. J is TRBJ1-1 and V is TRBV24-1; D is uncertain. Germline CDR1 and CDR2: KGHDR and SFDVKD. CDR3 length: 13 residues.

The rearrangement links TRBV9 to TRBJ1-2, with TRBD1 identical over 9 bases. V dropped 0 bases and J dropped 12; count of bases not matched to a gene: 9. Germline V gives CDR1 SGDLS, CDR2 YYNGEE. There are 14 residues in the CDR3. CDR3 residues: CASSVAATGGADTF. CDR3 DNA: TGTGCCAGCAGCGTAGCCGCCACAGGGGGCGCCGACACCTTC.

V gene TRBV7-3 combines with J gene TRBJ2-6, with D uncertain. The ends were cut back, 4 bases at V and 1 base at J, with 14 bases in the middle. Germline V lookup: CDR1 SGHTA, CDR2 FQGTGA. The CDR3 loop spans 17 amino acids. The DNA of the CDR3 is TGTGCCAGCAGCTCCAGGACCGGCCCATCTGGGGCCAACGTCCTGACTTTC. This translates into CASSSRTGPSGANVLTF.

In its sample, this clone was seen a few times. V is TRBV24-1 and J is TRBJ1-3; D remains ambiguous. V was trimmed by 3 bases and J by 9 bases, leaving 11 bases between them. This CDR3 is 13 amino acids long. CDR1 and CDR2 (germline): KGHDR, SFDVKD. The CDR3 spells CATSDPVGGTIYF. DNA of the CDR3: TGTGCCACCAGTGATCCTGTCGGAGGCACCATATATTTT.

This sequence joins TRBV5-8 and TRBJ1-1; D perhaps matches TRBD1 (5 bases). CDR1 and CDR2 from the germline V gene are SGHTS and YDEGEE. The CDR3 sequence is 13 residues long. V was pared by 3 bases and J by 5 bases, with 11 bases between. The CDR3 nucleotides read TGTGCCAGCAGCTCCCTTGGGGGGACTGAAGCTTTCTTT. Translating it yields CASSSLGGTEAFF. The full variable domain, in which reference TRBV5-8 and TRBJ1-1 provide the parts outside the CDR3, is EAGVTQSPTHLIKTRGQQATLRCSPISGHTSVYWYQQALGLGLQFLLWYDEGEERNRGNFPPRFSGRQFPNYSSELNVNALELEDSALYLCASSSLGGTEAFFGQGTRLTVV.

The V gene is TRBV4-3, the J gene TRBJ1-2; no firm D call. CDR3 length equals 16 residues. Germline V CDR1 and CDR2: LGHNA, YSLEER. The V and J ends lost 4 bases and 8 bases respectively, with 23 bases between them. This CDR3 reads CASSRDLRTLELGYTF. In DNA form, the CDR3 reads TGCGCCAGCAGCCGCGACTTACGGACCCTCGAGCTGGGCTACACCTTC.

The chain combines TRBV29-1 with TRBJ2-3, with a tentative D call TRBD2 (6 bases). CDR3 length: 13 amino acids. Germline lookup yields CDR1 SQVTM and CDR2 ANQGSEA. The ends were cut back, 2 bases at V and 5 bases at J, with 11 bases in the middle. The CDR3 loop reads CSVERDFGDTQYF. Written as DNA, the CDR3 is TGCAGCGTTGAAAGGGACTTTGGAGATACGCAGTATTTT.

The rearrangement uses TRBV19 and TRBJ1-2, with D hard to call. The CDR3 has 17 amino acids. CDR1 is LNHDA and CDR2 is SQIVND in the germline V gene (reference sequence). The ends were cut back, 4 bases at V and 6 bases at J, with 24 bases in the middle. CDR3 sequence reads: CASSSPDDPVTNNGYTF. CDR3 nucleotide sequence: TGTGCCAGTAGTAGCCCGGACGACCCAGTCACCAATAATGGCTACACCTTC.

This rearrangement joins TRBV3-1 (or the pseudogene TRBV3-2) to TRBJ1-3; maybe TRBD1 (5 bases). This CDR3 comprises 16 residues. Trimming pared 0 bases from V and 0 bases from J, leaving 9 bases between. Germline CDR1 LGHDT, CDR2 YNNKEL (reference sequence). The CDR3 spells CASSQDWGSSGNTIYF. The CDR3 DNA sequence: TGTGCCAGCAGCCAAGATTGGGGGAGCTCTGGAAACACCATATATTTT.

In this sample, this clone turned up once. The rearrangement uses TRBV19 and TRBJ2-5; unclear D gene. The germline gives CDR1 LNHDA, CDR2 SQIVND (reference sequence). V was shortened by 4 bases and J by 2 bases, with 5 bases between the two germline ends. CDR3 length: 12 amino acids. The CDR3 here is CASSSTQETQYF. CDR3 in DNA: TGTGCCAGTAGTAGTACACAAGAGACCCAGTACTTC.

This chain connects TRBV5-6 to TRBJ1-1; possible D gene TRBD1, 5 bases. V was shortened by 3 bases and J by 2 bases, with 14 bases between the two germline ends. The CDR3 is 15 residues long. Germline V gene sequence: CDR1 SGHDT, CDR2 YYEEEE. The CDR3 protein is CASSSLGGGNTEAFF. The DNA for the CDR3 is TGTGCCAGCAGCTCCCTGGGGGGGGGAAACACTGAAGCTTTCTTT.

The V call is TRBV2, the J call TRBJ1-2, with D perhaps TRBD1 (5 bases). In germline, CDR1 is SNHLY, CDR2 FYNNEI. The CDR3 runs 14 residues. V lost 8 bases, J lost 2 bases, and 15 bases lay in between. In DNA form, the CDR3 reads TGTGCCAGCCCCCCAAGGGGTAGGAACTATGGCTACACCTTC. It encodes CASPPRGRNYGYTF.

The chain carries TRBV9 and TRBJ2-1; D remains ambiguous. The V end was cut by 0 bases, the J end by 5 bases, with 12 bases between. The CDR3 spans 15 residues. Germline CDR1 and CDR2: SGDLS and YYNGEE. CDR3 region: CASSVEKDTHNEQFF. In DNA, the CDR3 is TGTGCCAGCAGCGTAGAGAAAGACACACACAATGAGCAGTTCTTC.

The chain links TRBV12-5 to TRBJ1-3; D possibly corresponds to TRBD1 (5 bases). Germline lookup yields CDR1 LGHNT and CDR2 FRNRAP. V was shortened by 2 bases and J by 9 bases, with 11 bases between the two germline ends. The CDR3 has 13 residues. This CDR3 is CASGLQGPGTIYF. The CDR3 nucleotides read TGTGCTAGTGGTTTGCAGGGACCTGGCACCATATATTTT.

This clone was picked up a small number of times. The rearrangement joins TRBV19 to TRBJ1-2; 7 bases match TRBD1. The length of the CDR3 is 17 residues. The ends lost 6 bases at V and 4 bases at J; junction bases unmatched: 17. Germline V gene lookup returns CDR1 LNHDA and CDR2 SQIVND (reference sequence). The CDR3 spells CASSPGDSYDIRYGYTF. The CDR3 DNA reads TGTGCCAGTAGCCCCGGGGACAGTTATGACATCCGCTATGGCTACACCTTC.

The V and J genes are TRBV18 and TRBJ2-3; D unresolved. The CDR3 covers 12 residues. The germline CDR1 and CDR2 sequences are KGHSH and LQKENI. The ends were cut back, 4 bases at V and 2 bases at J, with 4 bases in the middle. The DNA of the CDR3 is TGTGCCAGCTCACTTCTCACAGATACGCAGTATTTT. Its translation: CASSLLTDTQYF.